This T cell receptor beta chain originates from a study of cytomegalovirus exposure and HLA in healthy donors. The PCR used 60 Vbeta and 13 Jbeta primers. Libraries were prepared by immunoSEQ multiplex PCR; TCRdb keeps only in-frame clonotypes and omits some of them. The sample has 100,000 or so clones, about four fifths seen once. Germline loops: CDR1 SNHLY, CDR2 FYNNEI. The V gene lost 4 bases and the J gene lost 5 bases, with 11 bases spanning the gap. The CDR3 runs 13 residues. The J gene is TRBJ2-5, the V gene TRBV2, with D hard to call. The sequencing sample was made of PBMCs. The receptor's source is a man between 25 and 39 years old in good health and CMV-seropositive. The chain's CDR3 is CASSVVPRETQYF. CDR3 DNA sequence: TGTGCCAGCAGTGTAGTCCCCCGGGAGACCCAGTACTTC.